The present T cell receptor beta chain was sequenced within a study of glioma-infiltrating T cells after dendritic cell vaccination. General study findings and limits: Patients with more pretreatment TILs had longer time to progression and survival. Complete blood and tumor specimen sets were limited to few patients.

Input was approximately 2 ug genomic DNA, or all available if less. Method: immunoSEQ multiplex PCR; TCRdb's copy keeps in-frame clones and lacks some. The repertoire consists of more than 85,000 clones, with around 85% occurring once and the leading ten covering around 2.9%. Worth noting for this clone: What it binds is unknown.

PBMC were collected before vaccination, two weeks after the third vaccination, and at progression. The receptor was derived from a human donor with glioblastoma. The sample consisted of blood, taken before dendritic cell vaccination.

As DNA, the CDR3 is TGTGCCACAGGGGGGAACACTGAAGCTTTCTTT. Protein sequence: CATGGNTEAFF. The chain recombines TRBV5-4 with TRBJ1-1; 7 bases are shared with TRBD1. V was pared by 9 bases and J by 1 base, with 0 bases of the junction left unmatched. Germline CDR1 reads SGHNT; CDR2 reads YYREEE (reference sequence). This CDR3 region has 11 residues. The full variable domain, with the rest looked up from reference TRBV5-4 and TRBJ1-1, is ETGVTQSPTHLIKTRGQQVTLRCSSQSGHNTVSWYQQALGQGPQFIFQYYREEENGRGNFPPRFSGLQFPNYSSELNVNALELDDSALYLCATGGNTEAFFGQGTRLTVV.